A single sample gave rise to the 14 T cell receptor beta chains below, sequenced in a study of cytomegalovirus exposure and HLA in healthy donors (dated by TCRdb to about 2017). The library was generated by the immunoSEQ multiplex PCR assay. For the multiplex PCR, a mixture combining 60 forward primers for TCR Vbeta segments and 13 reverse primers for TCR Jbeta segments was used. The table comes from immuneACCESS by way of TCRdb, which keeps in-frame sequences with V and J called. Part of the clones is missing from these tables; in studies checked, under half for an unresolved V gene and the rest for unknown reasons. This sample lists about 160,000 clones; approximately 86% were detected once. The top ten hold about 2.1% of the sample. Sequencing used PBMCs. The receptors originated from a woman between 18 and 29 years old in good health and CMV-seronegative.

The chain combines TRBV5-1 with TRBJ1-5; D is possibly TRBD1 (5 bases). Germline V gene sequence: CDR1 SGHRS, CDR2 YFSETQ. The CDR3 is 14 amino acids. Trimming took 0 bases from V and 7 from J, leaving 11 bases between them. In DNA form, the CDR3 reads TGCGCCAGCAGCTTGGTAGGACATGGGCAGCCCCAGCATTTT. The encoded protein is CASSLVGHGQPQHF.

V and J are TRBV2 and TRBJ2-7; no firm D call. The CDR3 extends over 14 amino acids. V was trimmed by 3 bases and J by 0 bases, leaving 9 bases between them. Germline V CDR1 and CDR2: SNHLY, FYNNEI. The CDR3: CASSDPLSSYEQYF. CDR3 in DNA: TGTGCCAGCAGTGACCCCCTGAGCTCCTACGAGCAGTACTTC. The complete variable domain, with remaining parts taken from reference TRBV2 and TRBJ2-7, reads EPEVTQTPSHQVTQMGQEVILRCVPISNHLYFYWYRQILGQKVEFLVSFYNNEISEKSEIFDDQFSVERPDGSNFTLKIRSTKLEDSAMYFCASSDPLSSYEQYFGPGTRLTVT.

The CDR3 DNA reads TGTGCCACCAACGGCCCTTCAGGTAACGAGCAGTACTTC. Translated: CATNGPSGNEQYF. The rearrangement links TRBV10-3 to TRBJ2-7; D remains unclear. The V gene's germline CDR1 is ENHRY and CDR2 SYGVKD. This CDR3 contains 13 residues. With 10 bases removed from V and 5 bases from J, the gap between germline ends came to 18 bases.

The CDR3 region is CASSLTTSGGYWDNEQFF. DNA for the CDR3: TGTGCCAGCAGCTTAACGACTAGCGGGGGGTATTGGGACAATGAGCAGTTCTTC. The chain uses TRBV7-2 and TRBJ2-1, with TRBD2 matching 13 bases. The V and J ends lost 2 bases and 5 bases, in that order; junction bases with no gene match: 9. The CDR3 is 18 amino acids. Germline CDR1 reads SGHTA; CDR2 reads FQGNSA.

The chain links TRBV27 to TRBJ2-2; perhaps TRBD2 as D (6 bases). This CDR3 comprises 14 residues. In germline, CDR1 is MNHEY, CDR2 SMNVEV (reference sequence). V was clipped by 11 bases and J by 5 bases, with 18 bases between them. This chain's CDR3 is CAGRRDFYTGELFF. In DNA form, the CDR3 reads TGTGCCGGACGAAGGGACTTTTATACCGGGGAGCTGTTTTTT.

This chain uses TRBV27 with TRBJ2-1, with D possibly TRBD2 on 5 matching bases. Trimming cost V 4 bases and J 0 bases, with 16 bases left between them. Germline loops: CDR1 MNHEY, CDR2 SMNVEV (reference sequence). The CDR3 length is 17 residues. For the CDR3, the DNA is TGTGCCAGCAGTTCCTATGGACTTCTCAGCTCCTACAATGAGCAGTTCTTC. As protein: CASSSYGLLSSYNEQFF.

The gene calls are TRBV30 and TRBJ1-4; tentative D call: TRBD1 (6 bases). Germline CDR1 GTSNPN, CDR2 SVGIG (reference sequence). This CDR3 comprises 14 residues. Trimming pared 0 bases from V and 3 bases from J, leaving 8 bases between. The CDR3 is CAWSVGQSNEKLFF. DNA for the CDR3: TGTGCCTGGAGTGTAGGACAGTCTAATGAAAAACTGTTTTTT.

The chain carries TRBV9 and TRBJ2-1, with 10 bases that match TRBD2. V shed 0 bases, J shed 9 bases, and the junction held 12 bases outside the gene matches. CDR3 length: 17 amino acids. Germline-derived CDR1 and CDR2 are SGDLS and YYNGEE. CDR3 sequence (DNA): TGTGCCAGCAGCGTAGCTCGTAGTCTAGCGGGAGTATTTGAGCAGTTCTTC. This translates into CASSVARSLAGVFEQFF. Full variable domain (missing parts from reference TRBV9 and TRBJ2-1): DSGVTQTPKHLITATGQRVTLRCSPRSGDLSVYWYQQSLDQGLQFLIQYYNGEERAKGNILERFSAQQFPDLHSELNLSSLELGDSALYFCASSVARSLAGVFEQFFGPGTRLTVL.

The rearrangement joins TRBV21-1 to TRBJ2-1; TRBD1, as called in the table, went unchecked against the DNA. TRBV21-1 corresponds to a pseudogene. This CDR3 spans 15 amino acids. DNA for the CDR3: TGTGCCAGCAGCAAAAACAGGGGGCAAAGCAATGAGCAGTTCTTC. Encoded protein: CASSKNRGQSNEQFF.

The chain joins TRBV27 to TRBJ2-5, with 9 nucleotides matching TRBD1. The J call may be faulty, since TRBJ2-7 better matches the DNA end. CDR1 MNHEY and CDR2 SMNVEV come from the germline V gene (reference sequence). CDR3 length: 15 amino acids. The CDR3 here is CASSYPGQGTDEQYF. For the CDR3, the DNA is TGTGCCAGCAGTTACCCGGGACAGGGTACCGACGAGCAGTACTTC.

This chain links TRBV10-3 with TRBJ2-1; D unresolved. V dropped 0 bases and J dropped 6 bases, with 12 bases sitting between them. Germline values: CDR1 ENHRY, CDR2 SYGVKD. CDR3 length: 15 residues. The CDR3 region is CAISESLESSNEQFF. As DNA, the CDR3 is TGTGCCATCAGTGAGTCGCTCGAGTCGAGCAATGAGCAGTTCTTC.

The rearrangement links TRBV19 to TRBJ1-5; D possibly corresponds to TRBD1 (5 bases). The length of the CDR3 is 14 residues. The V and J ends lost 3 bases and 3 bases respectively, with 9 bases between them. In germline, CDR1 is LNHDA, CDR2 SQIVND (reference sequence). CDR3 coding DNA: TGTGCCAGTAGTATGGAGACAGTCAATCAGCCCCAGCATTTT. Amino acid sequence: CASSMETVNQPQHF.

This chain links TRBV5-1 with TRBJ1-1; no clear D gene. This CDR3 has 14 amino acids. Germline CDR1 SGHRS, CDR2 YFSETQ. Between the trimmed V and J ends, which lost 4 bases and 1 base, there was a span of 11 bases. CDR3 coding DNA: TGCGCCAGCAGCCCGGGTCCATCGAACACTGAAGCTTTCTTT. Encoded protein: CASSPGPSNTEAFF.

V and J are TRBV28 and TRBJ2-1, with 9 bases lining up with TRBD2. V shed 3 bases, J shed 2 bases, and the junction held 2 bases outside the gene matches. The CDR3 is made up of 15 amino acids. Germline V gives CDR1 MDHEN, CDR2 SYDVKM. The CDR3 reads CASSFRGGAYNEQFF. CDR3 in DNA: TGTGCCAGCAGTTTCCGCGGGGGGGCCTACAATGAGCAGTTCTTC.